Below, 9 T cell receptor beta chains from the same sample are listed, as sequenced in a study of identical twins. Using its own MiXCR run on the 5' RACE reads, TCRdb lists one record per CDR3 protein. The table records roughly 1.6 million distinct CDR3 sequences, under 35% of them present only once. The material sequenced was cord blood. Receptor source: a newborn girl in good health.

The chain carries TRBV4-1 and TRBJ2-7; 9 bases are shared with TRBD1. This CDR3 comprises 17 residues. Germline V gene data show CDR1 as MGHRA and CDR2 as YSYEKL. Losses at the gene ends were 3 bases for V and 9 bases for J; bases not matched to a gene: 18. CDR3 bases: TGCGCCAGCAGCCATCCCTACAGGGGGCGCGAGCTTATCCGGCAGTACTTC. It translates to CASSHPYRGRELIRQYF.

This clonotype was observed a single time. Possible read error: a much larger clone is one base away. The CDR3 ends on some other residue instead of the conserved phenylalanine or tryptophan, so this is likely a read error. V gene TRBV10-3 combines with J gene TRBJ2-3, with D hard to call. The length of the CDR3 is 13 residues. Germline V lookup: CDR1 ENHRY, CDR2 SYGVKD. V lost 0 bases, J lost 4 bases, and 5 bases lay in between. The CDR3 DNA reads TGTGCCATCAGTGAGTCACGGGCAGATACGCAGTATTAT. It yields the protein CAISESRADTQYY.

This clonotype was counted between two and nine times. The chain joins TRBV20-1 to TRBJ2-7; TRBD2 matches 11 bases. With 0 bases clipped from V and 3 bases from J, the junction kept 13 bases outside the gene matches. Germline values: CDR1 DFQATT, CDR2 SNEGSKA (reference sequence). CDR3 length: 18 residues. CDR3 DNA sequence: TGCAGTGCTAGAGATGTGCTAGCGGGAGGCGAAGGGCGCTACGAGCAGTACTTC. This translates into CSARDVLAGGEGRYEQYF.

This clonotype was found many times. The chain combines TRBV2 with TRBJ2-7; D may be TRBD1 or TRBD2 (5 bases each). From germline, CDR1 is SNHLY and CDR2 FYNNEI. The CDR3 sequence is 15 residues long. V lost 7 bases to trimming and J lost 0 bases, with 16 bases between them. In DNA, the CDR3 is TGTGCCAGCACCACCTCCGGGACCTTCTCCTACGAGCAGTACTTC. Amino acids: CASTTSGTFSYEQYF.

V usage is TRBV7-2 and J usage is TRBJ2-7; D remains ambiguous. V dropped 5 bases and J dropped 2 bases, with 10 bases sitting between them. This CDR3 is built from 13 residues. Germline lookup yields CDR1 SGHTA and CDR2 FQGNSA. CDR3 DNA: TGTGCCAGCAGCCCAGGAATCCCCTACGAGCAGTACTTC. Translated: CASSPGIPYEQYF. Based on the CDR3 plus reference TRBV7-2 and TRBJ2-7, the full variable domain is GAGVSQSPSNKVTEKGKDVELRCDPISGHTALYWYRQSLGQGLEFLIYFQGNSAPDKSGLPSDRFSAERTGGSVSTLTIQRTQQEDSAVYLCASSPGIPYEQYFGPGTRLTVT.

The rearrangement uses TRBV27 and TRBJ1-2; TRBD1 aligns across 8 bases. Looked up from germline, CDR1 is MNHEY and CDR2 is SMNVEV (reference sequence). The CDR3 runs 13 residues. V trimming: 4 bases; J trimming: 7 bases; junction bases outside the gene matches: 5. CDR3 bases: TGTGCCAGCAGTTCGACAGGGGCACCTGGCTACACCTTC. This codes for CASSSTGAPGYTF.

The gene calls are TRBV6-1 and TRBJ2-5, with D maybe TRBD1 (6 bases). This CDR3 is 16 amino acids long. Trimming cost V 1 base and J 0 bases, with 12 bases left between them. The germline CDR1 and CDR2 sequences are MNHNS and SASEGT. The CDR3 spells CASSEVSRGHQETQYF. DNA for the CDR3: TGTGCCAGCAGTGAAGTATCCAGGGGACACCAAGAGACCCAGTACTTC.

The V call is TRBV18, the J call TRBJ1-1; the match to TRBD1 covers 8 bases. V shed 3 bases and J 7 bases; nucleotides not matched to a gene: 4. The CDR3 extends over 13 amino acids. Looked up from germline, CDR1 is KGHSH and CDR2 is LQKENI. In DNA, the CDR3 is TGTGCCAGCTCACCGGACAGGGAAGGTGAAGCTTTCTTT. It encodes CASSPDREGEAFF. Combining the CDR3 with reference TRBV18 and TRBJ1-1 gives the whole variable domain NAGVMQNPRHLVRRRGQEARLRCSPMKGHSHVYWYRQLPEEGLKFMVYLQKENIIDESGMPKERFSAEFPKEGPSILRIQQVVRGDSAAYFCASSPDREGEAFFGQGTRLTVV.

The table lists this clonotype with a few counts. J is TRBJ2-3 and V is TRBV6-1; 8 bases align to TRBD2. The germline gives CDR1 MNHNS, CDR2 SASEGT. CDR3 length: 15 residues. The junction had 5 bases not matched to a gene; V was cut back by 4 bases and J by 2 bases. In nucleotides, the CDR3 is TGTGCCAGCAGTGCCGGGGGGGCGTTCACAGATACGCAGTATTTT. Its translation is CASSAGGAFTDTQYF.